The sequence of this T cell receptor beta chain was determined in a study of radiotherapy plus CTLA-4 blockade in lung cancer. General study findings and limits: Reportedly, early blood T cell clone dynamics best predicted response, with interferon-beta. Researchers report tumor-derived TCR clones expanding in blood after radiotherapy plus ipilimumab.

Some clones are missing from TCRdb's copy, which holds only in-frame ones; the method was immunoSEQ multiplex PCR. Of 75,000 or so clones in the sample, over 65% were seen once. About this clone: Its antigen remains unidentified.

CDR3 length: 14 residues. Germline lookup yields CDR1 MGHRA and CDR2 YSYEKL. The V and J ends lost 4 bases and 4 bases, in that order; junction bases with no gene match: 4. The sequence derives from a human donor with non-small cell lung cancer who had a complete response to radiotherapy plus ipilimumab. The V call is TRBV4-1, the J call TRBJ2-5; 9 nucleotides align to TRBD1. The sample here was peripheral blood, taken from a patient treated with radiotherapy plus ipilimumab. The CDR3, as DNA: TGCGCCAGCAGCCGGGGACAGGGCCGAGAGACCCAGTACTTC. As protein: CASSRGQGRETQYF.